Sequencing of this T cell receptor beta chain was carried out in a study of graft-versus-host responses after intestinal transplantation. Findings and caveats of the study: GvH clonotypes were identified within recipient marrow, with a subset emerging first in ileum or blood.

Libraries were prepared by immunoSEQ multiplex PCR; TCRdb keeps only in-frame clonotypes and omits some of them. The sample carries 60,000 to 65,000 clones, 90% to 95% recorded once. Germline V CDR1 and CDR2: PRHDT, FYEKMQ (reference sequence). This CDR3 comprises 14 residues. V lost 1 base and J lost 8, with 14 bases in between. A remark on this clone: Its antigen is as yet unknown.

The chain employs TRBV13 and TRBJ1-2, with D tentatively TRBD1 (5 bases). The receptor was isolated from a human donor who was the organ donor for an intestinal transplant. Material: unstimulated CD8+ T cells sorted from spleen or lymph node cells, obtained before transplant. The CDR3, as DNA: TGTGCCAGCAGCTTAGCCCTTGGAGGGGACGGCTACACCTTC. The encoded protein is CASSLALGGDGYTF.